These 18 T cell receptor beta chains originate from one sample sequenced in a study of T cells after yellow fever vaccination. TCRdb passed the 5' RACE reads through MiXCR, listing each CDR3 protein once. The table records 300,000 or so distinct CDR3 sequences, about 10% of them present only once. The sample in question was CD4+ T cells sorted from PBMCs, obtained 5 days after the yellow fever booster vaccination. These receptors came from a man between 18 and 29 years old who received the YFV17D yellow fever vaccine.

This clonotype was detected a few times. The rearrangement uses TRBV28 and TRBJ2-3, with a weak D call TRBD2 (6 bases). CDR3 size: 13 residues. V dropped 5 bases and J dropped 4 bases, with 10 bases sitting between them. Germline CDR1 reads MDHEN; CDR2 reads SYDVKM. The DNA of the CDR3 is TGTGCCAGCAGTACGACTAGGTCAGATACGCAGTATTTT. It translates to CASSTTRSDTQYF.

The J gene is TRBJ2-7, the V gene TRBV20-1; tentatively, D is TRBD1 or TRBD2 (6 bases each). The CDR3 sequence is 13 residues long. Trimming left V 0 bases short and J 7 bases short, with 13 bases between. Germline CDR1 and CDR2: DFQATT and SNEGSKA (reference sequence). CDR3 in amino acids: CSARDPRGQEQYV. The CDR3 DNA is TGCAGTGCTAGAGATCCCCGGGGGCAAGAGCAGTACGTC.

This clonotype came up many times. The chain recombines TRBV4-3 with TRBJ2-1; D is possibly TRBD1 (7 bases). Germline CDR1 reads LGHNA; CDR2 reads YSLEER. The CDR3 consists of 15 residues. Deletions cut 2 bases from V and 4 bases from J, with 12 bases between. The chain's CDR3 is CASSQHQGGYNEQFF. CDR3 DNA sequence: TGCGCCAGCAGCCAACACCAGGGGGGATACAATGAGCAGTTCTTC.

This clonotype appeared many times. J is TRBJ2-5 and V is TRBV7-9; no firm D call. Germline-derived CDR1 and CDR2 are SEHNR and FQNEAQ (reference sequence). Trimming cost V 3 bases and J 5 bases, with 10 bases left between them. The CDR3 consists of 13 residues. The CDR3 DNA sequence: TGTGCCAGCAGCTTTTTAGGGCTGGAGACCCAGTACTTC. This codes for CASSFLGLETQYF.

CDR3 loop: CATSDPSGGYNEQFF. In DNA form, the CDR3 reads TGTGCCACCAGTGACCCTAGCGGGGGCTACAATGAGCAGTTCTTC. The J gene is TRBJ2-1, the V gene TRBV24-1, with 10 nucleotides matching TRBD2. J lost 3 bases, V lost 4 bases, and 2 bases had no gene match. Per the germline V gene, CDR1 is KGHDR and CDR2 is SFDVKD. The CDR3 sequence is 15 residues long.

This chain joins TRBV7-2 and TRBJ1-4; maybe TRBD1 (5 bases). The CDR3 consists of 15 residues. Trimming took off 1 base at V and 8 bases at J, with 14 bases between the two ends. Germline values: CDR1 SGHTA, CDR2 FQGNSA. CDR3 DNA sequence: TGTGCCAGCAGCTTAGGAGGGAGACGGGGGGAAAAACTGTTTTTT. Translating it yields CASSLGGRRGEKLFF.

This chain connects TRBV7-3 to TRBJ2-1; 14 bases match TRBD2. There are 14 residues in the CDR3. Trimming cost V 5 bases and J 7 bases; bases outside gene matches: 1. Germline V gene sequence: CDR1 SGHTA, CDR2 FQGTGA. The DNA for the CDR3 is TGTGCCAGCAGCAGGACTAGCGGGGGGAATGAGCAGTTCTTC. Its translation is CASSRTSGGNEQFF.

This clonotype was detected many times. J is TRBJ1-2 and V is TRBV14, with D unresolved. This CDR3 is built from 12 residues. Trimming pared 3 bases from V and 2 bases from J, leaving 4 bases between. The germline CDR1 and CDR2 sequences are SGHDN and FVKESK. The CDR3 sequence is CASSQGNYGYTF. CDR3 sequence (DNA): TGTGCCAGCAGCCAGGGCAACTATGGCTACACCTTC. Based on the CDR3 plus reference TRBV14 and TRBJ1-2, the full variable domain is EAGVTQFPSHSVIEKGQTVTLRCDPISGHDNLYWYRRVMGKEIKFLLHFVKESKQDESGMPNNRFLAERTGGTYSTLKVQPAELEDSGVYFCASSQGNYGYTFGSGTRLTVV.

V usage is TRBV5-1 and J usage is TRBJ1-2, with D perhaps matching TRBD1 (5 bases). The CDR3 is 13 amino acids. Deletions cut 4 bases from V and 10 bases from J, with 17 bases between. The germline V gene has CDR1 SGHRS and CDR2 YFSETQ. The DNA of the CDR3 is TGCGCCAGCAGCCGGGACGGAAAAAGGGACTACACCTTC. Translated: CASSRDGKRDYTF.

This clonotype appeared a few times. This chain connects TRBV10-3 to TRBJ2-7, with 8 positions matching TRBD2. Trimming took 8 bases from V and 5 from J; bases not matched to a gene: 5. The CDR3 spans 12 residues. Germline CDR1 and CDR2: ENHRY and SYGVKD. The DNA of the CDR3 is TGTGCCATCTCACGGGGGGGGGACGAGCAGTACGTC. Residues: CAISRGGDEQYV.

There are many counts of this clonotype. The rearrangement uses TRBV29-1 and TRBJ2-3; D is perhaps TRBD2 (7 bases). Germline V lookup: CDR1 SQVTM, CDR2 ANQGSEA. This CDR3 spans 15 amino acids. The ends were cut back, 3 bases at V and 6 bases at J, with 19 bases in the middle. Here the CDR3 reads CSVDPAGASGDTQYF. In DNA, the CDR3 is TGCAGCGTTGATCCCGCGGGGGCCAGCGGGGATACGCAGTATTTT.

This clonotype was picked up many times. This sequence joins TRBV20-1 and TRBJ2-3, with 9 bases aligning to TRBD2. Germline V lookup: CDR1 DFQATT, CDR2 SNEGSKA (reference sequence). V lost 5 bases and J lost 0; bases outside the gene matches: 6. This CDR3 has 15 amino acids. CDR3 residues: CSADSGGLSTDTQYF. CDR3 in DNA: TGCAGTGCTGATAGCGGGGGCCTGAGCACAGATACGCAGTATTTT.

Written as DNA, the CDR3 is TGTGCCAGCTCACCAAGAGATAGCAATCAGCCCCAGCATTTT. Translation gives CASSPRDSNQPQHF. The rearrangement joins TRBV18 to TRBJ1-5; D uncertain. Germline V gene lookup returns CDR1 KGHSH and CDR2 LQKENI. Trimming took off 2 bases at V and 0 bases at J, with 5 bases between the two ends. The CDR3 extends over 14 amino acids.

This clonotype was counted between two and nine times. The V gene is TRBV7-2, the J gene TRBJ2-1; possibly TRBD2 for D (5 bases). Looked up from germline, CDR1 is SGHTA and CDR2 is FQGNSA. V lost 5 bases and J 9 bases, leaving 20 bases between the germline ends. This CDR3 has 15 residues. The DNA of the CDR3 is TGTGCCAGCAGCGGCCTCAATCTAGCTCCGAGTGAGCAGTTCTTC. Protein product: CASSGLNLAPSEQFF.

This chain links TRBV4-3 with TRBJ2-3; perhaps TRBD2 as D (5 bases). V lost 3 bases to trimming and J lost 4 bases, with 11 bases between them. The CDR3 is 14 residues long. Per the germline V gene, CDR1 is LGHNA and CDR2 is YSLEER. The CDR3 is CASSQSGPPDTQYF. CDR3 coding DNA: TGCGCCAGCAGCCAGAGCGGTCCCCCAGATACGCAGTATTTT.

The chain uses TRBV7-2 and TRBJ1-5; D uncertain. Germline CDR1 and CDR2: SGHTA and FQGNSA. The CDR3 is made up of 13 amino acids. The V end was cut by 2 bases, the J end by 4 bases, with 6 bases between. The CDR3 DNA sequence: TGTGCCAGCAGCTTAAGGTTTAATCAGCCCCAGCATTTT. Translation gives CASSLRFNQPQHF.

Only a few counts were recorded for this clonotype. CDR3 residues: CASGGGDTDTQYF. In DNA form, the CDR3 reads TGTGCCAGCGGCGGGGGGGACACAGATACGCAGTATTTT. The chain is built from TRBV7-2 and TRBJ2-3; 9 nucleotides match TRBD2. The germline gives CDR1 SGHTA, CDR2 FQGNSA. V dropped 8 bases and J dropped 2; count of bases not matched to a gene: 2. The CDR3 length is 13 residues.

This clonotype was seen at least ten times. V and J are TRBV3-1 and TRBJ2-5; TRBD1 aligns across 7 bases. The germline V gene encodes CDR1 LGHDT and CDR2 YNNKEL (reference sequence). V lost 3 bases, J lost 2 bases, and 0 bases stayed unmatched. The CDR3 is 13 amino acids. In nucleotides, the CDR3 is TGTGCCAGCAGCCACAGGGGGCAAGAGACCCAGTACTTC. Translated, it gives CASSHRGQETQYF.